This T cell receptor (beta chain) was captured by sequencing in a study of regulatory T cells in long-lasting Graves disease. Study-wide findings and caveats: Persistent disease was associated with favored TRBV28 usage and with favored use of TRBJ1-2 and TRBJ2-5.

About this clonotype itself: The antigen is unknown. One end of the junction is discordant with germline, which a read error may explain.

To make TCR beta libraries, researchers used iRepertoire HTBI primers and Arm-PCR of CDR3 regions. Via MiXCR, TCRdb re-called the multiplex PCR reads, giving one row per CDR3 protein. The sample lists about 460,000 distinct CDR3 sequences; 14% were seen once. The CDR3 sequence is 15 residues long. CDR1 is SGHNT and CDR2 is YYREEE in the germline V gene (reference sequence). Time point in this sample: newly diagnosed GD, antithyroid drugs for less than 3 months. The TCR library was prepared using RNA isolated from PBMCs. Staff drew approximately 9.9 milliliters of peripheral blood into EDTA tubes. These data are also associated with another study on T cells in Graves' hyperthyroidism and ophthalmopathy.

This TCR derives from a woman in her 50s with Graves disease. The material was peripheral blood mononuclear cells (PBMCs), obtained at new diagnosis, from a patient treated with antithyroid drugs. The chain couples TRBV5-4 to TRBJ2-5, with 8 positions matching TRBD2. The CDR3, as DNA: TGTACCAGCAGGCCGGGACTAGGGGAGCAAGAGACCCAGTACTTC. This encodes CTSRPGLGEQETQYF.